This is a list of T cell receptor beta chains from one sample in a study of T-cell reconstitution after alpha-beta-depleted transplantation in children. In TCRdb, the PCR reads were re-called with MiXCR into one record per CDR3 protein. The data contain 580,000 or so distinct CDR3 sequences, 20% to 25% of them singletons. Sequenced here: PBMCs, mostly from graft donor cells, sampled 360 days after TCRalphabeta/CD19-depleted stem cell transplant. These receptors all come from a boy under two years old who had a stem cell transplant for acute myeloid leukemia, so the T cells may come from the graft donor. Each CDR3 is given with its conserved first and last residue. D genes are given only for firm matches. A row's size may be missing; if present it is once, few, many or a size class.

NA	few	TRBV4-3	TRBJ2-2	TGCGCCAGCAGCCAAACACAAGCCAGGGACACCGGGGAGCTGTTTTTT	CASSQTQARDTGELFF
NA	many	TRBV6-5	TRBJ2-3	TGTGCCAGCAGTTACTCGACCTCGGGCACAGATACGCAGTATTTT	CASSYSTSGTDTQYF
NA	many	TRBV20-1	TRBJ2-5	TGCAGTGCTAGAGATCTTGTAGGGGGGGAGACCCAGTACTTC	CSARDLVGGETQYF
NA	NA	TRBV20-1	TRBJ1-1	TGCAGTGCTAGAGATCGAGAGTACACCACTGAAGCTTTCTTT	CSARDREYTTEAFF
NA	many	TRBV15	TRBJ2-1	TGTGCCACCAGCAGAGTTAGCTTTTCCTACAATGAGCAGTTCTTC	CATSRVSFSYNEQFF
NA	NA	TRBV20-1	TRBJ1-1	TGCAGTGCTAGAGATATGGAGGGTTTGACCACTGAAGCTTTCTTT	CSARDMEGLTTEAFF
TRBD2	few	TRBV11-2	TRBJ2-1	TGTGCCAGCAGCCAATTGCGGGCTAGCGGCTACAATGAGCAGTTCTTC	CASSQLRASGYNEQFF
NA	NA	TRBV11-1	TRBJ2-7	TGTGCCAGCAGCTTAGGGTATGATAACAGAGCCTACGAGCAGTACTTC	CASSLGYDNRAYEQYF
NA	NA	TRBV20-1	TRBJ1-1	TGCAGTGCTAGAGATTACAGAAGGGCCACTGAAGCTTTCTTT	CSARDYRRATEAFF
NA	few	TRBV12-3/TRBV12-4	TRBJ2-5	TGTGCCAGCAGTTTAGCGCTGGGAAACCAAGAGACCCAGTACTTC	CASSLALGNQETQYF
TRBD1	many	TRBV28	TRBJ2-5	TGTGCCAGCATCACAGGGGGACACCGAAGCCAAGAGACCCAGTACTTC	CASITGGHRSQETQYF
NA	NA	TRBV10-3	TRBJ1-1	TGTGCCATCAGTGAGTCGCCGGGACGGAACACTGAAGCTTTCTTT	CAISESPGRNTEAFF
TRBD1	many	TRBV5-1	TRBJ2-3	TGCGCCAGCAGCTTGGCCCACCCAACGGGACAGGTCCCAGATACGCAGTATTTT	CASSLAHPTGQVPDTQYF
NA	many	TRBV7-9	TRBJ1-2	TGTGCCAGCAGCTCCGCGACAGAAAGAAAAAACTATGGCTACACCTTC	CASSSATERKNYGYTF
TRBD2	few	TRBV6-5	TRBJ2-2	TGTGCCAGCAGTTACCCCACCCGTGGGGGGGACACCGGGGAGCTGTTTTTT	CASSYPTRGGDTGELFF
NA	many	TRBV28	TRBJ2-1	TGTGCCAGCAGAAAGAGTGGGGGCTGGGATGAGCAGTTCTTC	CASRKSGGWDEQFF
NA	NA	TRBV5-1	TRBJ2-2	TGCGCCAGCAGCTTCGTGGGGCCGAACACCGGGGAGCTGTTTTTT	CASSFVGPNTGELFF